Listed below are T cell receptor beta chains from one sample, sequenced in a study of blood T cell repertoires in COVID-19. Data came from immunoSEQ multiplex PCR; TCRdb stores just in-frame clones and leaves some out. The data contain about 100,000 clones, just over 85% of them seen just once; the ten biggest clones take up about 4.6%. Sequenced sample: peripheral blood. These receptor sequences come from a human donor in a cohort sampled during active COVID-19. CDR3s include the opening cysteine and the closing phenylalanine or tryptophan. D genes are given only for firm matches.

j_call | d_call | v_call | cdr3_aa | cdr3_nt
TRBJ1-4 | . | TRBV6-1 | CASSELRVGGTNEKLFF | TGTGCCAGCAGTGAACTCAGGGTTGGTGGAACTAATGAAAAACTGTTTTTT
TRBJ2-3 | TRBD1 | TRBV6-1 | CASSEATGGADTQYF | TGTGCCAGCAGTGAAGCGACAGGGGGCGCAGATACGCAGTATTTT
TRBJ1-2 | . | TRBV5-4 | CASTMTGTYGYTF | TGTGCCAGCACCATGACAGGAACCTATGGCTACACCTTC
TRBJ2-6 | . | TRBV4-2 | CASSYTRGLTTKVGANVLTF | TGTGCCAGCAGCTATACGCGGGGTCTGACGACCAAGGTGGGGGCCAACGTCCTGACTTTC
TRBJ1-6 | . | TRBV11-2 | CASSLQGKHSPLHF | TGTGCCAGCAGCTTACAGGGGAAGCATTCACCCCTCCACTTT
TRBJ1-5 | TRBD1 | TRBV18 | CASSSLYRGDGAFSNQPQHF | TGTGCCAGCTCATCATTGTACAGGGGGGATGGGGCTTTTAGCAATCAGCCCCAGCATTTT
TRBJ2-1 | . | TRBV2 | CASSEGVRVSEQFF | TGTGCCAGCAGTGAAGGGGTCAGGGTCAGTGAGCAGTTCTTC
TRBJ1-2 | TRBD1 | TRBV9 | CASSPGGRGGYTF | TGTGCCAGCAGCCCAGGGGGCCGGGGTGGCTACACCTTC
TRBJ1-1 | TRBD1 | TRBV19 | CASSIVGTGEAFF | TGTGCCAGTAGTATAGTGGGGACAGGTGAAGCTTTCTTT
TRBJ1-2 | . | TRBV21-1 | CASSTYQIRGEDYGYTF | TGTGCCAGCAGCACCTATCAGATCAGGGGCGAGGACTATGGCTACACCTTC
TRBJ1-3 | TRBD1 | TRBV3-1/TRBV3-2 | CASSPTGQGYGNTIYF | TGTGCCAGCAGCCCTACGGGACAGGGTTACGGAAACACCATATATTTT
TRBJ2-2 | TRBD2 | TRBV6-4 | CASSGGLEGTGELFF | TGTGCCAGCAGTGGAGGACTAGAAGGCACCGGGGAGCTGTTTTTT
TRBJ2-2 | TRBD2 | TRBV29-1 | CSVRTSGTNTGELFF | TGCAGCGTTAGGACTAGCGGGACGAACACCGGGGAGCTGTTTTTT
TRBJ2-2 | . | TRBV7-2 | CASSLAQGVPGELFF | TGTGCCAGCAGCTTAGCCCAGGGCGTTCCCGGGGAGCTGTTTTTT
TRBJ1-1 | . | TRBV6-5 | CASSYNADNTEAFF | TGTGCCAGCAGTTACAACGCGGATAACACTGAAGCTTTCTTT
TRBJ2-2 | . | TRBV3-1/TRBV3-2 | CASKGTSGGTGELFF | TGTGCCAGCAAGGGGACATCAGGAGGAACCGGGGAGCTGTTTTTT
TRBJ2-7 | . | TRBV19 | CASSISGQPYEQYF | TGTGCCAGTAGTATATCCGGACAGCCCTACGAGCAGTACTTC
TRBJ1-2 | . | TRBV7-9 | CASSSINDRYYGYTF | TGTGCCAGCAGCTCTATAAACGACAGATACTATGGCTACACCTTC
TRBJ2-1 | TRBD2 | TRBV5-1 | CASSFGTSGSSYNEQFF | TGCGCCAGCAGCTTTGGGACTAGCGGGTCGTCCTACAATGAGCAGTTCTTC
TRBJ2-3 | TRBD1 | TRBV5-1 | CASSLEGTGGSDTQYF | TGCGCCAGCAGCTTGGAAGGGACAGGGGGCTCAGATACGCAGTATTTT
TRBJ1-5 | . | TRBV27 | CASSLGLNQPQHF | TGTGCCAGCAGTTTAGGCCTCAATCAGCCCCAGCATTTT
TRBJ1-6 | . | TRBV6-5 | CASTREFDSPLHF | TGTGCCAGCACCCGGGAGTTCGATTCACCCCTCCACTTT